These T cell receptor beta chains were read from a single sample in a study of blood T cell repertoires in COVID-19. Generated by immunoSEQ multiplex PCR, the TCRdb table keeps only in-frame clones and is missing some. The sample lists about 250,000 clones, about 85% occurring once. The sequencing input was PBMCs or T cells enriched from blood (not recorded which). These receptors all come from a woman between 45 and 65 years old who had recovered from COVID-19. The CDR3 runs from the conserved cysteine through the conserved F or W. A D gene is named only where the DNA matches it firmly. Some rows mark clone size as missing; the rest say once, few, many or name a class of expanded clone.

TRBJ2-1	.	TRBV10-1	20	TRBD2	TGCGCCAGCAGTGAAGAGACCGGGACTAGCGAGGGCCAGGGATACAATGAGCAGTTCTTC	CASSEETGTSEGQGYNEQFF
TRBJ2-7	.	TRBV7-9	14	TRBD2	TGTGCCAGCAGTCATAGCGGGAGTTCCTACGAGCAGTACTTC	CASSHSGSSYEQYF
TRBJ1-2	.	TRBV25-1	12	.	TGTGCCAGCAGTGCAGTTAACTATGGCTACACCTTC	CASSAVNYGYTF
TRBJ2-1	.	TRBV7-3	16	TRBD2	TGTGCCAGCAGCCCTGGGGGTAGCGGGAGGGGGAATGAGCAGTTCTTC	CASSPGGSGRGNEQFF
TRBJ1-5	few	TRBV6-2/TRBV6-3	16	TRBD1	TGTGCCAGCAGTCGACCGACAGGGGCACCCAATCAGCCCCAGCATTTT	CASSRPTGAPNQPQHF
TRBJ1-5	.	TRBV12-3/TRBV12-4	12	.	TGTGCCAGCAGTTTACTAGTTCAGCCCCAGCATTTT	CASSLLVQPQHF
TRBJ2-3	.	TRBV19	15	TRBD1	TGTGCCAGTAGTATGCCAGGGGGCGGCCCAGATACGCAGTATTTT	CASSMPGGGPDTQYF
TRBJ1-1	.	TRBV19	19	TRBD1	TGTGCCAGTAGTATAAAATTGGCGGGACAGGGGGCTTTCGACACTGAAGCTTTCTTT	CASSIKLAGQGAFDTEAFF
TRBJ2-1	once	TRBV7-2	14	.	TGTGCCAGCAGCTTTCCGGCGGGTTACAATGAGCAGTTCTTC	CASSFPAGYNEQFF
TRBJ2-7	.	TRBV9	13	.	TGTGCCAGCAGCGAGGGGCAGGGCCGCGAGCAGTACTTC	CASSEGQGREQYF
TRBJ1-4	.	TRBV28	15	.	TGTGCCAGCAGCCCTCTAGGGGCAACTAATGAAAAACTGTTTTTT	CASSPLGATNEKLFF
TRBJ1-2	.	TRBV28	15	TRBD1	TGTGCCAGCAGTTTACCCGGGACAGGGAAAGATGGCTACACCTTC	CASSLPGTGKDGYTF
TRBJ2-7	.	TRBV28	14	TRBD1	TGTGCCAGCAGTCAAGGGACAGCCGTCTTCGAGCAGTACTTC	CASSQGTAVFEQYF
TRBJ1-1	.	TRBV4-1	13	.	TGCGCCAGCAGCGCACGCAGGAACACTGAAGCTTTCTTT	CASSARRNTEAFF
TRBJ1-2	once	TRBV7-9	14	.	TGTGCCAGCAGCTTTCTCTCAGGAAACTATGGCTACACCTTC	CASSFLSGNYGYTF
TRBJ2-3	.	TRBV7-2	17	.	TGTGCCAGCAGCTTAGGGTTGGTCACACCTAGCACAGATACGCAGTATTTT	CASSLGLVTPSTDTQYF
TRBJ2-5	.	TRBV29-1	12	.	TGCAGCGCCGGGGGAGAAAAAGAGACCCAGTACTTC	CSAGGEKETQYF
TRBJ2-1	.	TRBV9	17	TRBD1	TGTGCCAGCAGCGTCTCTCTAGGGGACAGAAAGGGCAATGAGCAGTTCTTC	CASSVSLGDRKGNEQFF
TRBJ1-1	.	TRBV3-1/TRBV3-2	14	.	TGTGCCAGCAGCCACCGGACAGAAAACACTGAAGCTTTCTTT	CASSHRTENTEAFF
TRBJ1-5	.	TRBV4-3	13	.	TGCGCCAGCAGCCAAGATCTCGGTCAGCCCCAGCATTTT	CASSQDLGQPQHF
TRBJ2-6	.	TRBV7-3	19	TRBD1	TGTGCCAGCAGCTTATTTCCGGGACAGGGCTTGGCTGGGGCCAACGTCCTGACTTTC	CASSLFPGQGLAGANVLTF
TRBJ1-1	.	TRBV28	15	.	TGTGCCGGGAGTTCCGGGGGGCAAGCGAACACTGAAGCTTTCTTT	CAGSSGGQANTEAFF
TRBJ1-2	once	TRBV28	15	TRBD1	TGTGCCAGCAGTTCACGGACAGGGGGTAGTGCTGGCTACACCTTC	CASSSRTGGSAGYTF
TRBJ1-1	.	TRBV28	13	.	TGTGCCAGCAGTTTCGGCGGTAACACTGAAGCTTTCTTT	CASSFGGNTEAFF
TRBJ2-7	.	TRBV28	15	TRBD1	TGTGCCAGCAGTCGGCCGGGACAGGCGAACTACGAGCAGTACTTC	CASSRPGQANYEQYF
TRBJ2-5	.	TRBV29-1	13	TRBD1	TGCAGCGTTGAAGATGACAGGGCGGAGACCCAGTACTTC	CSVEDDRAETQYF
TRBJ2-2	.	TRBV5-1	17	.	TGCGCCAGCAGCTTGGCGGACGGGCGGACTAACACCGGGGAGCTGTTTTTT	CASSLADGRTNTGELFF
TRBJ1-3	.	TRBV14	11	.	TGTGCCAGCAGCCAAGCGTACACCATATATTTT	CASSQAYTIYF
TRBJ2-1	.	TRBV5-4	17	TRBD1	TGTGCCAGCAGCTCAACTGGGACAGCCGGCTCCTACAATGAGCAGTTCTTC	CASSSTGTAGSYNEQFF